This passage covers 26 T cell receptor beta chains from one sample sequenced in a study of cytomegalovirus exposure and HLA in healthy donors. A multiplex PCR was run with 60 Vbeta primers and 13 Jbeta primers. Sequenced by immunoSEQ multiplex PCR; TCRdb stores in-frame clones only, minus some. The table has roughly 100,000 clones, over 75% seen once. Sequencing used PBMCs. These receptors were taken from a woman between 35 and 50 years old in good health and CMV-seropositive.

The chain links TRBV2 to TRBJ2-7; a weak D match, TRBD1 (6 bases). Germline CDR1 reads SNHLY; CDR2 reads FYNNEI. The V gene lost 3 bases and the J gene lost 4 bases, with 10 bases spanning the gap. The CDR3 covers 13 residues. As DNA, the CDR3 is TGTGCCAGCAGTGAGGGGGCCCCATACGAGCAGTACTTC. This sequence encodes CASSEGAPYEQYF.

The chain is built from TRBV13 and TRBJ2-1; D possibly corresponds to TRBD2 (6 bases). V dropped 3 bases and J dropped 7 bases, with 16 bases sitting between them. The CDR3 is made up of 15 amino acids. Per the germline V gene, CDR1 is PRHDT and CDR2 is FYEKMQ (reference sequence). CDR3 in DNA: TGTGCCAGCAGCTTTACTCGGGAGCTAGGTAATGAGCAGTTCTTC. It translates to CASSFTRELGNEQFF.

V usage is TRBV29-1 and J usage is TRBJ2-2, with 9 bases fitting TRBD1. V shed 6 bases and J 7 bases; nucleotides not matched to a gene: 9. This CDR3 contains 14 residues. Germline V gene sequence: CDR1 SQVTM, CDR2 ANQGSEA. The CDR3 sequence is CSVAGTGMVGELFF. The CDR3 nucleotides are TGCAGCGTGGCCGGGACAGGGATGGTCGGGGAGCTGTTTTTT.

The chain uses TRBV4-2 and TRBJ1-2; D is undetermined. Germline V gene sequence: CDR1 LGHNA, CDR2 YNFKEQ. V was trimmed by 0 bases and J by 10 bases, leaving 9 bases between them. The length of the CDR3 is 12 residues. CDR3 sequence: CASSQDSFVYTF. CDR3 DNA sequence: TGTGCCAGCAGCCAAGACTCGTTTGTCTACACCTTC.

CDR3 sequence reads: CASRGVSPPNQPQHF. CDR3 in DNA: TGTGCCAGCAGAGGGGTTTCCCCTCCCAATCAGCCCCAGCATTTT. The chain links TRBV4-2 to TRBJ1-5, with D tentatively TRBD1 (5 bases). The CDR3 contains 15 residues. V was trimmed by 6 bases and J by 3 bases, leaving 15 bases between them. The germline CDR1 and CDR2 sequences are LGHNA and YNFKEQ.

CDR3 DNA: TGTGCCAGCTCACAGGGGGCGGAAAACATTCAGTACTTC. This codes for CASSQGAENIQYF. This rearrangement joins TRBV18 to TRBJ2-4; 7 bases map to TRBD1. The CDR3 contains 13 residues. Germline CDR1 reads KGHSH; CDR2 reads LQKENI. V was pared by 4 bases and J by 5 bases, with 2 bases of the junction left unmatched.

The chain carries TRBV4-2 and TRBJ2-5, with a weak D call TRBD2 (6 bases). The J call is doubtful: the DNA matches TRBJ2-7 better. This CDR3 is 16 amino acids long. Germline V lookup: CDR1 LGHNA, CDR2 YNFKEQ. The CDR3, as DNA: TGTGCCAGCAGCCAAGAGTGGGACGGGGGTACCTACGAGCAGTACTTC. Its translation is CASSQEWDGGTYEQYF.

The chain is built from TRBV6-1 and TRBJ2-7; possible D gene TRBD1, 5 bases. V was shortened by 3 bases and J by 5 bases, with 11 bases between the two germline ends. The CDR3 length is 13 residues. Germline V gene sequence: CDR1 MNHNS, CDR2 SASEGT. CDR3 protein: CASSDPGFDEQYF. The CDR3 DNA reads TGTGCCAGCAGTGATCCAGGGTTCGACGAGCAGTACTTC.

The V call is TRBV7-9, the J call TRBJ1-6; D might be TRBD1 (6 bases). Germline-derived CDR1 and CDR2 are SEHNR and FQNEAQ (reference sequence). This CDR3 comprises 12 residues. The V gene lost 5 bases and the J gene lost 13 bases, with 12 bases spanning the gap. The CDR3 loop reads CASSTGGLPLHF. The CDR3 coding sequence is TGTGCCAGCAGCACGGGGGGGCTCCCCCTCCACTTT.

This chain joins TRBV5-1 and TRBJ2-1; 7 bases match TRBD2. Looked up from germline, CDR1 is SGHRS and CDR2 is YFSETQ. The junction had 10 bases not matched to a gene; V was cut back by 2 bases and J by 5 bases. CDR3 length: 16 residues. The DNA for the CDR3 is TGCGCCAGCAGCTTCCAACGCGGGCTAGCGGACAATGAGCAGTTCTTC. It yields the protein CASSFQRGLADNEQFF.

The chain has TRBV18 and TRBJ2-7, with D possibly TRBD2 on 5 matching bases. The CDR3 contains 15 residues. In germline, CDR1 is KGHSH, CDR2 LQKENI. Trimming took off 0 bases at V and 3 bases at J, with 12 bases between the two ends. CDR3 amino acids: CASSPPTGNDYEQYF. CDR3 DNA sequence: TGTGCCAGCTCACCACCTACCGGGAACGACTACGAGCAGTACTTC.

The chain recombines TRBV4-1 with TRBJ2-1; 10 positions match TRBD1. This CDR3 has 16 residues. CDR1 and CDR2 (germline): MGHRA, YSYEKL. Germline trimming cut 0 bases from V and 10 bases from J; bases unmatched to any gene: 9. The CDR3 DNA sequence: TGCGCCAGCAGCCAAGAGCCGGGACAGGGGTACGGCGAGCAGTTCTTC. As protein: CASSQEPGQGYGEQFF.

A remark on this clone: A read error may produce the germline difference seen at one junction end. This chain connects TRBV28 to TRBJ1-4; a possible D gene is TRBD1 (6 bases). This CDR3 region has 14 residues. CDR1 and CDR2 (germline): MDHEN, SYDVKM. The CDR3 here is CASSDHDRNEKLFF. The CDR3 DNA sequence: TGTGCCAGCAGTGACCACGACAGGAATGAAAAACTATTTTTT. The full variable domain, its missing parts supplied by reference TRBV28 and TRBJ1-4, is DVKVTQSSRYLVKRTGEKVFLECVQDMDHENMFWYRQDPGLGLRLIYFSYDVKMKEKGDIPEGYSVSREKKERFSLILESASTNQTSMYLCASSDHDRNEKLFFGSGTQLSVL.

V usage is TRBV7-9 and J usage is TRBJ2-2, with 12 bases fitting TRBD2. Germline CDR1 and CDR2: SEHNR and FQNEAQ (reference sequence). The CDR3 has 18 amino acids. J gave up 1 base and V 5 bases, and 8 bases lay outside the gene matches. The CDR3 spells CASSRLAGDRKNTGELFF. As DNA, the CDR3 is TGTGCCAGCAGCCGACTAGCGGGGGACCGAAAGAACACCGGGGAGCTGTTTTTT.

J is TRBJ2-1 and V is TRBV11-1; tentative D call: TRBD1 (5 bases). Germline V CDR1 and CDR2: SGHAT, FQDESV (reference sequence). The CDR3 has 15 amino acids. V lost 0 bases and J lost 4, with 10 bases in between. The CDR3 DNA follows: TGTGCCAGCAGCTTAGCGCTTGGGGCGTACAATGAGCAGTTCTTC. It is translated as CASSLALGAYNEQFF.

The CDR3 DNA reads TGCGCCAGCAGCTTGAGGCGGCAGGGTATGGAGACCCAGTACTTC. It codes for CASSLRRQGMETQYF. The V and J genes are TRBV5-1 and TRBJ2-5; D is possibly TRBD1 (5 bases). V was trimmed by 1 base and J by 5 bases, leaving 15 bases between them. Germline lookup yields CDR1 SGHRS and CDR2 YFSETQ. This CDR3 spans 15 amino acids.

The chain is built from TRBV7-2 and TRBJ2-1; TRBD1 agrees at 7 bases. The V gene's germline CDR1 is SGHTA and CDR2 FQGNSA. The CDR3 extends over 16 amino acids. With V trimmed by 0 bases and J by 1 base, 3 bases remained unmatched. CDR3 region: CASSLAQGRSYNEQFF. The CDR3 coding sequence is TGTGCCAGCAGCTTAGCACAGGGGCGGTCCTACAATGAGCAGTTCTTC.

J is TRBJ2-7 and V is TRBV28; TRBD1 agrees at 7 bases. Losses at the gene ends were 3 bases for V and 5 bases for J; bases not matched to a gene: 13. CDR1 and CDR2 from the germline V gene are MDHEN and SYDVKM. This CDR3 comprises 16 residues. CDR3 bases: TGTGCCAGCAGTTTTCTCGCCGGGACAGACCTTGACGAGCAGTACTTC. The encoded protein is CASSFLAGTDLDEQYF. The whole variable domain, remainder taken from reference TRBV28 and TRBJ2-7, is DVKVTQSSRYLVKRTGEKVFLECVQDMDHENMFWYRQDPGLGLRLIYFSYDVKMKEKGDIPEGYSVSREKKERFSLILESASTNQTSMYLCASSFLAGTDLDEQYFGPGTRLTVT.

This chain connects TRBV6-5 to TRBJ2-3; D gene ambiguous. Trimming removed 3 bases from V and 2 bases from J, with 6 bases in between. Germline V gives CDR1 MNHEY, CDR2 SVGAGI. The CDR3 consists of 13 residues. The CDR3: CASSYFNTDTQYF. CDR3 DNA: TGTGCCAGCAGTTATTTTAACACAGATACGCAGTATTTT.

This clone has only a few counts. V and J are TRBV5-1 and TRBJ2-1; a possible D gene is TRBD1 (5 bases). Germline V lookup: CDR1 SGHRS, CDR2 YFSETQ. The CDR3 spans 18 residues. V dropped 0 bases and J dropped 0 bases, with 16 bases sitting between them. The CDR3 sequence is CASSLEVWGTSSYNEQFF. Written as DNA, the CDR3 is TGCGCCAGCAGCTTGGAGGTGTGGGGCACAAGCTCCTACAATGAGCAGTTCTTC.

V gene TRBV7-2 combines with J gene TRBJ2-3; unclear D gene. The CDR3 is 14 amino acids. The V end was cut by 0 bases, the J end by 1 base, with 5 bases between. CDR1 and CDR2 from the germline V gene are SGHTA and FQGNSA. The CDR3 nucleotides are TGTGCCAGCAGCTTAGCCTCTCGCACAGATACGCAGTATTTT. As protein: CASSLASRTDTQYF.

The rearrangement links TRBV6-5 to TRBJ2-7; D possibly corresponds to TRBD1 (5 bases). Germline V lookup: CDR1 MNHEY, CDR2 SVGAGI. CDR3 length: 13 amino acids. V was clipped by 10 bases and J by 5 bases, with 18 bases between them. This CDR3 is CATQRQKDNEQYF. CDR3 coding DNA: TGTGCCACCCAGCGTCAAAAGGACAACGAGCAGTACTTC.

The rearrangement links TRBV4-3 to TRBJ2-2; D is uncertain. CDR3 length: 14 amino acids. Trimming removed 3 bases at V and 5 bases at J, with 10 bases between. From germline, CDR1 is LGHNA and CDR2 YSLEER. The CDR3 protein is CASSQEKFTGELFF. CDR3 nucleotides: TGCGCCAGCAGCCAGGAGAAGTTTACCGGGGAGCTGTTTTTT.

This clone appeared a few times. The chain carries TRBV27 and TRBJ2-1, with D perhaps TRBD2 (5 bases). Germline V gene sequence: CDR1 MNHEY, CDR2 SMNVEV (reference sequence). V was clipped by 6 bases and J by 0 bases, with 9 bases between them. The CDR3 is 14 residues long. The CDR3 region is CASSRTSSYNEQFF. CDR3 DNA: TGTGCCAGCAGCCGAACTAGCTCCTACAATGAGCAGTTCTTC.

This clone was counted between two and nine times. This chain joins TRBV28 and TRBJ2-1, with 7 bases fitting TRBD1. Unmatched junction bases numbered 11, after V lost 8 bases and J lost 4 bases. In germline, CDR1 is MDHEN, CDR2 SYDVKM. The CDR3 is made up of 15 amino acids. The chain's CDR3 is CASYSHDRVYNEQFF. DNA for the CDR3: TGTGCCAGCTACTCCCACGACAGGGTGTACAATGAGCAGTTCTTC.

This clone turned up a few times. The V gene is TRBV11-1, the J gene TRBJ2-5; perhaps TRBD1 as D (6 bases). V lost 3 bases, J lost 1 base, and 9 bases lay in between. Per germline, CDR1 SGHAT and CDR2 FQDESV (reference sequence). The CDR3 spans 14 residues. As DNA, the CDR3 is TGTGCCAGCAGCTTGACAGGTCCCCAAGAGACCCAGTACTTC. The encoded protein is CASSLTGPQETQYF.